Below, one TCR beta chain is given with its context. The V gene lost 3 bases and the J gene lost 5 bases, with 10 bases spanning the gap. The CDR3 extends over 12 amino acids. Germline CDR1 SQVTM, CDR2 ANQGSEA. The source of the sample is a study of T cell changes during pregnancy in multiple sclerosis. The protocol was immunoSEQ multiplex PCR, while the TCRdb copy is restricted to in-frame clones and leaves out a portion. This sample yields tens of thousands of clones, of which about nine tenths are seen a single time; over 3% belongs to the top ten. Here the sequenced sample was peripheral blood, taken in the first trimester of pregnancy. This TCR was sampled from a female donor in good health, enrolled as a control in a pregnancy study. V is TRBV29-1 and J is TRBJ1-2; perhaps TRBD1 as D (6 bases). The CDR3 loop is CSVEGDIYGYTF. For the CDR3, the DNA is TGCAGCGTTGAGGGGGACATTTATGGCTACACCTTC.